These T cell receptor beta chains were read from a single sample in a study of T-cell memory formation after mild COVID-19. TCRdb reanalysed the 5' RACE reads using MiXCR and keeps one entry per CDR3 protein. The sample consists of 200,000 to 300,000 distinct CDR3 sequences, 8% to 10% of them appearing once. The sample consisted of PBMCs or a T cell subset sorted from them (not recorded which). The receptors come from a man aged 18 to 29 who had mild COVID-19 (a few samples of this study predate the infection). Cell type and time point are not known. CDR3s include the opening cysteine and the closing phenylalanine or tryptophan. D genes are given only for firm matches. The size entry is marked missing in some rows and otherwise reads once, few, many or a size class.

cdr3_length	v_call	clone_size	d_call	j_call	cdr3_nt	cdr3_aa
19	TRBV6-2/TRBV6-3	few	TRBD2	TRBJ2-3	TGTGCCAGCAGTTTCCACCCAACTAGCGGGGGGGCCAGGTCAGATACGCAGTATTTT	CASSFHPTSGGARSDTQYF
13	TRBV6-1	-	-	TRBJ1-1	TGTGCCAGCAGTGCCTCAAACGACATTGATGCTTTCTTT	CASSASNDIDAFF
14	TRBV27	once	-	TRBJ1-2	TGTGCCAGCAGTTTATCGGATGGCAGTTATGGCTACACCTTC	CASSLSDGSYGYTF
12	TRBV20-1	few	-	TRBJ1-5	TGCAGTGCTAGCTGGGGTGGTCAGCCCCAGCATTTT	CSASWGGQPQHF
15	TRBV6-5	many	-	TRBJ1-6	TGTGCCAGCAGCCAGTACACAGGGAGATCTTCACCCCTCCACTTT	CASSQYTGRSSPLHF
14	TRBV18	-	TRBD1	TRBJ1-5	TGTGCCAGCTCCTGGACAGGGGCGGAAGAGCCCCAGCATTTT	CASSWTGAEEPQHF
14	TRBV12-3/TRBV12-4	many	-	TRBJ2-5	TGTGCCAGCAGTTTTTGGGTTCAGAAAGAGACCCAGTACTTC	CASSFWVQKETQYF
15	TRBV4-1	-	TRBD2	TRBJ2-5	TGCGCCAGCAGCCGAAAACTAGCGTACCAAGAGACCCAGTACTTC	CASSRKLAYQETQYF
14	TRBV9	few	-	TRBJ2-7	TGTGCCAGCAGCGTAGGCCCCGGGGATTACGAGCAGTACTTC	CASSVGPGDYEQYF
13	TRBV5-1	-	-	TRBJ2-5	TGCGCCAGCAGCTTGGAACTAGGAGAGACCCAGTACTTC	CASSLELGETQYF
13	TRBV15	few	-	TRBJ1-2	TGTGCCACCAGCAGAGAATCTGACTATGGCTACACCTTC	CATSRESDYGYTF
16	TRBV6-5	-	TRBD1	TRBJ2-6	TGTGCCAGCAGTTACGGGACAGGGACTGGGGCCAACGTCCTGACTTTC	CASSYGTGTGANVLTF
16	TRBV29-1	-	TRBD1	TRBJ2-2	TGCAGCGTTGAGCTCCGGGACAGGGCCTCACCCGGGGAGCTGTTTTTT	CSVELRDRASPGELFF
16	TRBV7-6	-	-	TRBJ2-1	TGTGCCAGCAGCAACACTCCGGGACGGGTCTACAATGAGCAGTTCTTC	CASSNTPGRVYNEQFF
15	TRBV12-3/TRBV12-4	few	-	TRBJ2-1	TGTGCCAGCAGTCTCGAACCTCTATCCTACAATGAGCAGTTCTTC	CASSLEPLSYNEQFF
14	TRBV29-1	few	-	TRBJ2-2	TGCAGCGTTGGTTGGCAGGCTAACACCGGGGAGCTGTTTTTT	CSVGWQANTGELFF
12	TRBV30	-	-	TRBJ2-6	TGTGCCTGGAGTTTTGGGGCCAACGTCCTGACTTTC	CAWSFGANVLTF
16	TRBV6-6	-	-	TRBJ2-5	TGTGCCAGCACCCTCCGTCTAGGCGGGGGCTCGGAGACCCAGTACTTC	CASTLRLGGGSETQYF
15	TRBV6-4	few	-	TRBJ2-3	TGTGCCAGCAGTGCCCGAGTGGAGCCCACAGATACGCAGTATTTT	CASSARVEPTDTQYF
15	TRBV27	many	TRBD1	TRBJ1-1	TGTGCCAGCAGTCCCTTAAGGACAGGGGACACTGAAGCTTTCTTT	CASSPLRTGDTEAFF
12	TRBV7-2	-	TRBD1	TRBJ1-2	TGTGCCAGCAGTCCGACAGGGGGTCTCTACACCTTC	CASSPTGGLYTF
15	TRBV10-3	-	-	TRBJ1-3	TGTGCCATCAGTGCCCCCGGGACGGGAGGAAACACCATATATTTT	CAISAPGTGGNTIYF
14	TRBV30	few	TRBD1	TRBJ2-5	TGTGCCTGGGCGTCCGGGACAGACCAAGAGACCCAGTACTTC	CAWASGTDQETQYF
12	TRBV7-9	few	-	TRBJ1-1	TGTGCCAGCAGCCCCGTCAGGGATTTAACTTTCTTT	CASSPVRDLTFF
12	TRBV7-8	few	-	TRBJ2-1	TGTGCCAGCAGCTCTGCAAGTTGGGAGCAGTTCTTC	CASSSASWEQFF
11	TRBV7-6	-	-	TRBJ2-3	TGTGCCAGCAGTCTCTTCGATACGCAGTATTTT	CASSLFDTQYF
16	TRBV5-5	-	TRBD1	TRBJ1-2	TGTGCCAGCAGCTACCCGGGACAGGGAGAGGGGTATGGCTACACCTTC	CASSYPGQGEGYGYTF
12	TRBV7-3	-	-	TRBJ2-2	TGTGCCAGCAGCTCGCGAGCCGGGGAGCTGTTTTTT	CASSSRAGELFF
13	TRBV12-3/TRBV12-4	few	TRBD1	TRBJ2-7	TGTGCCAGCAGTTCCCGGGACAGGGGTAAGCAGTACTTC	CASSSRDRGKQYF
16	TRBV9	many	-	TRBJ1-4	TGTGCCAGCAGCGTTGGTTATAGCAGTTATAATGAAAAACTGTTTTTT	CASSVGYSSYNEKLFF
17	TRBV6-5	few	-	TRBJ2-3	TGTGCCAGCAGTTACCGGGGCTGGGGCGGGGACACAGATACGCAGTATTTT	CASSYRGWGGDTDTQYF
15	TRBV14	-	-	TRBJ2-3	TGTGCCAGCAGCCAAGTCCCTGACTCTGCAGATACGCAGTATTTT	CASSQVPDSADTQYF